Each of the 16 T cell receptor beta chains below was sequenced from the same sample in a study of OX40 agonist ivuxolimab in advanced cancers. The protocol was immunoSEQ multiplex PCR, while the TCRdb copy is restricted to in-frame clones and leaves out a portion. The sample holds some 150,000 clones, approximately 94% seen once. Sequenced here: CD4+ or CD8+ T cells sorted from blood, sampled in a trial of the OX40 agonist ivuxolimab. Every receptor here comes from an adult with an advanced solid tumor such as melanoma, head and neck, liver or kidney cancer.

J is TRBJ1-1 and V is TRBV7-2; D possibly corresponds to TRBD1 (6 bases). V was trimmed by 5 bases and J by 8 bases, leaving 12 bases between them. The CDR3 is 12 amino acids. Germline V lookup: CDR1 SGHTA, CDR2 FQGNSA. DNA of the CDR3: TGTGCCAGCAGCCCCGGGGGGCCCGAAGCTTTCTTT. Its protein product is CASSPGGPEAFF.

The CDR3 coding sequence is TGTGCCAGCAGCCCGGGACTAATCCAAGAGACCCAGTACTTC. Protein sequence: CASSPGLIQETQYF. V usage is TRBV5-8 and J usage is TRBJ2-5, with 7 bases matching TRBD2. V shed 4 bases, J shed 1 base, and the junction held 4 bases outside the gene matches. This CDR3 is 14 amino acids long. Germline CDR1 SGHTS, CDR2 YDEGEE.

This clone was counted a single time. V and J are TRBV5-1 and TRBJ2-5; TRBD1 might be the D (6 bases). The ends were cut back, 6 bases at V and 5 bases at J, with 11 bases in the middle. Germline V gives CDR1 SGHRS, CDR2 YFSETQ. The CDR3 loop spans 12 amino acids. The CDR3 is CASKVGAETQYF. CDR3 coding DNA: TGCGCCAGCAAGGTGGGGGCTGAGACCCAGTACTTC.

This clone came up a few times. The rearrangement joins TRBV9 to TRBJ1-5, with no clear D. Germline V gene data show CDR1 as SGDLS and CDR2 as YYNGEE. The CDR3 is 13 residues long. V lost 4 bases and J lost 8, with 13 bases in between. CDR3 protein: CASSRTLQEPQHF. CDR3 DNA sequence: TGTGCCAGCAGCCGGACGTTGCAGGAGCCCCAGCATTTT. The entire variable domain, with the rest obtained from reference TRBV9 and TRBJ1-5, is as follows: DSGVTQTPKHLITATGQRVTLRCSPRSGDLSVYWYQQSLDQGLQFLIQYYNGEERAKGNILERFSAQQFPDLHSELNLSSLELGDSALYFCASSRTLQEPQHFGDGTRLSIL.

This chain uses TRBV7-9 with TRBJ2-6, with D unclear. Germline assignment: CDR1 SEHNR and CDR2 FQNEAQ (reference sequence). The ends were cut back, 2 bases at V and 0 bases at J, with 8 bases in the middle. The CDR3 length is 16 residues. CDR3 sequence (DNA): TGTGCCAGCAGCTTACCCCTCGTCTCTGGGGCCAACGTCCTGACTTTC. It encodes CASSLPLVSGANVLTF.

This chain joins TRBV30 and TRBJ2-5, with D perhaps being TRBD1 or TRBD2 (6 bases each). Trimming stripped 1 base from V and 11 bases from J, with 11 bases between. The CDR3 spans 11 residues. CDR1 and CDR2 from the germline V gene are GTSNPN and SVGIG (reference sequence). CDR3 protein: CAWSGGARQYF. CDR3 bases: TGTGCCTGGAGTGGGGGGGCCCGGCAGTACTTC.

The chain employs TRBV10-1 and TRBJ2-7, with 9 bases that match TRBD1. The CDR3 covers 14 residues. Trimming at V came to 2 bases and at J to 7 bases, leaving 6 bases not matched to a gene. Germline V gives CDR1 WNHNN, CDR2 SYGVQD (reference sequence). The CDR3 is CASSEVRQGGEQYF. The CDR3 DNA reads TGCGCCAGCAGTGAGGTGCGACAGGGGGGTGAGCAGTACTTC.

CDR3 bases: TGTGCCAGCAGCTTCCGACTAGCGGGATGGAACAATGAGCAGTTCTTC. Its protein is CASSFRLAGWNNEQFF. The rearrangement uses TRBV5-6 and TRBJ2-1; 11 nucleotides agree with TRBD2. Germline assignment: CDR1 SGHDT and CDR2 YYEEEE. Trimming took 2 bases from V and 5 from J; bases not matched to a gene: 6. The CDR3 covers 16 residues.

The V gene is TRBV6-1, the J gene TRBJ2-7; tentative D call: TRBD2 (6 bases). The CDR3 runs to 16 residues. V lost 4 bases and J 2 bases, leaving 18 bases between the germline ends. CDR1 and CDR2 from the germline V gene are MNHNS and SASEGT. CDR3 region: CASSGYRGGAAYEQYF. In nucleotides, the CDR3 is TGTGCCAGCAGTGGGTACCGGGGAGGAGCAGCCTACGAGCAGTACTTC.

The V call is TRBV9, the J call TRBJ2-7, with 9 positions matching TRBD2. V trimming: 2 bases; J trimming: 3 bases; junction bases outside the gene matches: 12. The CDR3 is made up of 17 amino acids. CDR1 and CDR2 (germline): SGDLS, YYNGEE. The CDR3 region is CASSVAGDSGRFYEQYF. For the CDR3, the DNA is TGTGCCAGCAGCGTGGCGGGGGATAGCGGGAGATTCTACGAGCAGTACTTC. The full variable domain, with the rest looked up from reference TRBV9 and TRBJ2-7, is DSGVTQTPKHLITATGQRVTLRCSPRSGDLSVYWYQQSLDQGLQFLIQYYNGEERAKGNILERFSAQQFPDLHSELNLSSLELGDSALYFCASSVAGDSGRFYEQYFGPGTRLTVT.

This clone appeared a single time. This chain uses TRBV7-2 with TRBJ2-5, with D possibly being TRBD1 (5 bases). V shed 5 bases and J shed 7 bases, with 17 bases lying between them. This CDR3 has 14 residues. CDR1 is SGHTA, CDR2 FQGNSA, per germline. The CDR3 coding sequence is TGTGCCAGCAGCCCCCCGGACAACCCCGGGACCCAGTACTTC. It yields the protein CASSPPDNPGTQYF.

This rearrangement joins TRBV7-2 to TRBJ1-1; tentative D call: TRBD1 (6 bases). CDR3 size: 16 residues. Deletions cut 3 bases from V and 5 bases from J, with 19 bases between. Per germline, CDR1 SGHTA and CDR2 FQGNSA. DNA for the CDR3: TGTGCCAGCAGCTTTACCGGGACAAGTAGAGGGACTGAAGCTTTCTTT. The encoded protein is CASSFTGTSRGTEAFF.

This clone was observed a single time. The V and J genes are TRBV5-1 and TRBJ1-4; 8 bases map to TRBD1. The V gene end was trimmed by 2 bases and the J gene end by 4 bases; junction bases not matched to a gene: 4. Looked up from germline, CDR1 is SGHRS and CDR2 is YFSETQ. CDR3 size: 15 residues. CDR3 DNA sequence: TGCGCCAGCAGCTTTCAGGGGGCGGTTAATGAAAAACTGTTTTTT. Protein product: CASSFQGAVNEKLFF.

The chain recombines TRBV7-9 with TRBJ2-1; D perhaps matches TRBD2 (6 bases). Trimming cost V 5 bases and J 2 bases, with 16 bases left between them. This CDR3 contains 16 residues. Germline CDR1 reads SEHNR; CDR2 reads FQNEAQ (reference sequence). The CDR3: CASSPTAGLAYNEQFF. The CDR3 DNA reads TGTGCCAGCAGCCCCACAGCGGGCCTTGCCTACAATGAGCAGTTCTTC.

The chain joins TRBV18 to TRBJ1-1; possibly TRBD1 for D (6 bases). The CDR3 contains 16 residues. Deletions cut 5 bases from V and 0 bases from J, with 16 bases between. CDR1 and CDR2 from the germline V gene are KGHSH and LQKENI. CDR3 sequence reads: CASSAHRVEMNTEAFF. The CDR3, as DNA: TGTGCCAGCTCAGCTCACAGGGTGGAGATGAACACTGAAGCTTTCTTT.

CDR3 nucleotide sequence: TGCGCCAGTAGAGTTTGGAATGAGCAGTTCTTC. It yields the protein CASRVWNEQFF. The chain uses TRBV5-1 and TRBJ2-1; D unclear. This CDR3 is 11 amino acids long. The germline V and J ends were trimmed by 8 bases and 7 bases, with 10 bases remaining between them. Germline-derived CDR1 and CDR2 are SGHRS and YFSETQ.